These T cell receptor beta chains were read from a single sample in a study of cytomegalovirus exposure and HLA in healthy donors. The repertoire was sequenced with immunoSEQ multiplex PCR; TCRdb's copy has only in-frame clones and lacks some. The table has roughly 150,000 clones, roughly 80% seen once. The material sequenced was PBMCs. These receptor sequences come from a male donor in good health and CMV-seropositive. Both conserved end residues are part of each CDR3. The D gene is left open where the match is weak. Size is stated for part of the rows, as once, few or many counts, or as a class when the clone is expanded.

J | V | D | size | CDR3 | DNA
TRBJ2-7 | TRBV4-1 | TRBD1 | . | CASSRTQGLVGYEQYF | TGCGCCAGCAGCCGTACACAGGGGCTGGTCGGGTACGAGCAGTACTTC
TRBJ1-1 | TRBV18 | TRBD1 | . | CASSPSQGASMNTEAFF | TGTGCCAGCTCACCTTCACAGGGGGCGAGTATGAACACTGAAGCTTTCTTT
TRBJ2-7 | TRBV21-1 | . | . | CASSNGHGNRGPSEQYF | TGTGCCAGCAGCAACGGGCACGGCAACAGGGGGCCGAGCGAGCAGTACTTC
TRBJ2-1 | TRBV7-9 | . | . | CASSFNNEQFF | TGTGCCAGCAGTTTTAACAATGAGCAGTTCTTC
TRBJ1-2 | TRBV6-1 | TRBD1 | . | CASSVTQGALYYGYTF | TGTGCCAGCAGTGTTACACAGGGGGCACTTTACTATGGCTACACCTTC
TRBJ1-3 | TRBV19 | . | . | CASTRRTAGNTIYF | TGTGCCAGTACGAGGAGGACGGCAGGAAACACCATATATTTT
TRBJ2-5 | TRBV10-3 | TRBD2 | . | CAIRGGLAGGEQETQYF | TGTGCCATCAGGGGGGGACTAGCGGGAGGTGAACAAGAGACCCAGTACTTC
TRBJ2-5 | TRBV7-9 | TRBD2 | . | CASSVTLAGVNQETQYF | TGTGCCAGCAGCGTAACCTTAGCGGGAGTCAACCAAGAGACCCAGTACTTC
TRBJ2-7 | TRBV19 | . | . | CASSRVTVAAEQYF | TGTGCCAGTAGTAGGGTGACAGTGGCCGCCGAGCAGTACTTC
TRBJ2-5 | TRBV6-1 | . | few | CASSDVVQETQYF | TGTGCCAGCAGTGATGTTGTACAAGAGACCCAGTACTTC
TRBJ2-7 | TRBV6-6 | TRBD2 | . | CASSPSGGEQYF | TGTGCCAGCAGTCCCTCGGGGGGCGAGCAGTACTTC
TRBJ2-2 | TRBV6-5 | . | . | CALRGSGGELFF | TGTGCCCTGCGAGGGTCCGGCGGGGAGCTGTTTTTT
TRBJ1-3 | TRBV9 | . | . | CASSVDRGSGNTIYF | TGTGCCAGCAGCGTAGATAGGGGGTCCGGAAACACCATATATTTT
TRBJ1-2 | TRBV27 | TRBD1 | . | CASSLGTGGFLGYGYTF | TGTGCCAGCAGTTTAGGGACAGGGGGATTTCTAGGGTATGGCTACACCTTC
TRBJ2-2 | TRBV4-3 | TRBD1 | . | CASSQEQGYTGELFF | TGCGCCAGCAGCCAAGAACAGGGGTACACCGGGGAGCTGTTTTTT
TRBJ1-2 | TRBV7-2 | TRBD1 | . | CASSLSPGQGIRGYTF | TGTGCCAGCAGCTTATCCCCGGGACAGGGGATTAGGGGCTACACCTTC
TRBJ2-3 | TRBV5-1 | . | . | CASSPGTPTDTQYF | TGCGCCAGCAGCCCAGGGACACCCACAGATACGCAGTATTTT
TRBJ1-2 | TRBV7-6 | . | . | CASSGETGTSGHYGYTF | TGTGCCAGCAGCGGAGAAACAGGGACCTCAGGGCACTATGGCTACACCTTC
TRBJ2-1 | TRBV9 | . | . | CASSVEEYNEQFF | TGTGCCAGCAGCGTAGAGGAGTACAATGAGCAGTTCTTC
TRBJ2-1 | TRBV6-5 | TRBD2 | . | CASSIAGGPGNEQFF | TGTGCCAGCAGTATAGCGGGAGGGCCGGGCAATGAGCAGTTCTTC
TRBJ1-4 | TRBV27 | . | . | CASSLMPGTNEKLFF | TGTGCCAGCAGTCTAATGCCGGGGACTAATGAAAAACTGTTTTTT
TRBJ2-1 | TRBV28 | . | . | CASSSVVSEQFF | TGTGCCAGCAGTTCCGTAGTGAGTGAGCAGTTCTTC
TRBJ2-7 | TRBV5-1 | . | . | CASGWGRAYPPYEQYF | TGCGCCAGCGGTTGGGGCAGGGCATACCCCCCCTACGAGCAGTACTTC
TRBJ1-6 | TRBV5-1 | . | . | CASSQDGQRNSPLHF | TGCGCCAGCAGCCAGGACGGACAGAGAAATTCACCCCTCCACTTT
TRBJ1-4 | TRBV28 | TRBD1 | . | CASAEWRTGVEKLFF | TGTGCCAGCGCGGAGTGGAGGACAGGGGTCGAAAAACTGTTTTTT
TRBJ2-3 | TRBV10-3 | TRBD2 | . | CAIRRRLAGVTDTQYF | TGTGCTATCAGACGGAGACTAGCGGGGGTCACAGATACGCAGTATTTT
TRBJ1-5 | TRBV2 | TRBD1 | once | CASSAGGQGNQPQHF | TGTGCCAGCAGTGCCGGAGGACAGGGGAATCAGCCCCAGCATTTT
TRBJ2-1 | TRBV4-1 | TRBD2 | . | CASSQDREGSRNEQFF | TGCGCCAGCAGCCAAGATCGGGAGGGGTCTAGGAATGAGCAGTTCTTC
TRBJ2-1 | TRBV5-1 | TRBD1 | few | CASSYGQGGYNEQFF | TGCGCCAGCAGCTACGGACAGGGGGGTTACAATGAGCAGTTCTTC
TRBJ1-2 | TRBV28 | . | few | CASSPIGIDGYTF | TGTGCCAGCAGCCCTATCGGGATTGATGGCTACACCTTC
TRBJ2-7 | TRBV28 | TRBD1 | . | CASSLGWTGDEQYF | TGTGCCAGCAGTTTGGGCTGGACAGGGGACGAGCAGTACTTC
TRBJ1-1 | TRBV6-5 | . | . | CASSFPPGEAFF | TGTGCCAGCAGCTTCCCACCCGGGGAAGCTTTCTTT
TRBJ2-2 | TRBV7-6 | TRBD2 | . | CASSLAAAGEYGGELFF | TGTGCCAGCAGCTTAGCAGCAGCGGGAGAGTATGGCGGGGAGCTGTTTTTT
TRBJ1-4 | TRBV7-6 | . | once | CASSLGGGVNEKLFF | TGTGCCAGCAGCTTAGGAGGCGGAGTTAATGAAAAACTGTTTTTT
TRBJ2-5 | TRBV7-2 | TRBD1 | . | CASSFVGQGAGTQYF | TGTGCCAGCAGCTTTGTCGGACAGGGGGCCGGGACCCAGTACTTC
TRBJ2-7 | TRBV7-6 | TRBD2 | once | CASSKTSGRLYEQYF | TGTGCCAGCAGCAAGACTAGCGGGAGGTTGTACGAGCAGTACTTC
TRBJ2-3 | TRBV5-1 | . | . | CASSLVGVTDTQYF | TGCGCCAGCAGCTTGGTAGGGGTCACAGATACGCAGTATTTT
TRBJ1-3 | TRBV11-2 | . | few | CASSSIQEGNTIYF | TGTGCCAGCAGCTCGATCCAAGAGGGAAACACCATATATTTT
TRBJ2-2 | TRBV5-4 | . | . | CASSSFQGKVAGELFF | TGTGCCAGCAGCTCTTTTCAGGGGAAAGTAGCCGGGGAGCTGTTTTTT
TRBJ1-1 | TRBV7-2 | . | . | CASSRDRSNTEAFF | TGTGCCAGCAGCCGCGACAGGAGTAACACTGAAGCTTTCTTT
TRBJ1-4 | TRBV4-3 | TRBD1 | . | CASSQEGGDRVEKLFF | TGCGCCAGCAGCCAGGAAGGTGGGGACAGGGTTGAAAAACTGTTTTTT
TRBJ2-6 | TRBV9 | TRBD1 | . | CASSASLGTGVTGANGLTF | TGTGCCAGCAGCGCTTCCTTAGGAACAGGGGTTACCGGGGCCAACGGCCTGACTTTC
TRBJ1-5 | TRBV9 | TRBD1 | . | CASSVDRLTGDQPQHF | TGTGCCAGCAGCGTTGACCGATTGACAGGGGATCAGCCCCAGCATTTT
TRBJ1-4 | TRBV4-3 | TRBD1 | few | CASSPRDSINEKLFF | TGCGCCAGCAGCCCCCGGGACAGCATTAATGAAAAACTGTTTTTT
TRBJ1-1 | TRBV11-2 | . | . | CASSTSVRGGQGSNTEAFF | TGTGCCAGCAGCACTAGCGTACGGGGGGGGCAGGGATCGAACACTGAAGCTTTCTTT
TRBJ1-1 | TRBV6-1 | . | . | CASSPAPGGEAFF | TGTGCCAGCAGCCCCGCTCCGGGAGGTGAAGCTTTCTTT
TRBJ2-3 | TRBV19 | TRBD2 | . | CASRIPGGAPDTQYF | TGTGCCAGTAGGATCCCGGGAGGCGCCCCAGATACGCAGTATTTT
TRBJ1-2 | TRBV4-3 | TRBD1 | . | CASSQLTGTYGYTF | TGCGCCAGCAGCCAGCTGACAGGGACCTATGGCTACACCTTC
TRBJ2-1 | TRBV7-2 | TRBD1 | . | CATGRDSTISYNEQFF | TGTGCCACCGGAAGGGACAGCACCATCTCCTACAATGAGCAGTTCTTC
TRBJ2-7 | TRBV6-5 | . | . | CASSYSAGSSYEQYF | TGTGCCAGCAGTTACTCAGCAGGTAGCTCCTACGAGCAGTACTTC
TRBJ2-7 | TRBV30 | TRBD2 | . | CAWTVSGLAGEQYF | TGTGCCTGGACAGTCTCGGGACTAGCGGGCGAGCAGTACTTC
TRBJ2-3 | TRBV27 | TRBD2 | . | CASSSTSGSYTQYF | TGTGCCAGCAGTTCTACTAGCGGGAGTTATACGCAGTATTTT
TRBJ1-4 | TRBV5-6 | TRBD1 | . | CASSLQGAYEKLFF | TGTGCCAGCAGTTTACAGGGGGCGTATGAAAAACTGTTTTTT
TRBJ1-4 | TRBV15 | . | once | CATSRDLSSVLFF | TGTGCCACCAGCAGAGATTTATCTAGTGTCCTGTTTTTT
TRBJ2-1 | TRBV7-9 | . | . | CASSLEFKRHEQFF | TGTGCCAGCAGCTTAGAGTTTAAGCGGCATGAGCAGTTCTTC